The 30 T cell receptor beta chains reported below all come from one sample, sequenced in a study of blood T cells in healthy people across ages. PCR was performed a second time for 7 to 11 cycles using a sample-barcoded 5' primer and a J-beta primer mix. A single record per CDR3 protein comes from TCRdb applying MiXCR to the 5' RACE reads. This table holds around 800,000 distinct CDR3 sequences, approximately 53% found once. Sequenced input: blood. These receptors all stem from a man at least 80 years old in good health.

The table lists this clonotype with a count of one. The gene calls are TRBV7-9 and TRBJ2-1, with 9 bases that match TRBD2. CDR1 and CDR2 (germline): SEHNR, FQNEAQ (reference sequence). The V gene end was trimmed by 5 bases and the J gene end by 8 bases; junction bases not matched to a gene: 16. CDR3 size: 17 residues. The CDR3 region is CASSATQLSGSVHEQFF. The CDR3 bases are TGTGCCAGCAGCGCCACCCAACTTAGCGGGAGCGTTCATGAGCAGTTCTTC.

The V call is TRBV12-3 or TRBV12-4, the J call TRBJ1-6; 9 nucleotides match TRBD1. V shed 7 bases, J shed 10 bases, and the junction held 8 bases outside the gene matches. The CDR3 loop spans 14 amino acids. In DNA, the CDR3 is TGTGCCAGCACCCTAGGACAGGGGAGATCACCCCTCCACTTT. Amino acid sequence: CASTLGQGRSPLHF.

The table lists this clonotype with a count of one. This chain joins TRBV4-1 and TRBJ2-1, with TRBD2 identical over 9 bases. CDR1 MGHRA and CDR2 YSYEKL come from the germline V gene. Trimming cost V 0 bases and J 1 base; bases outside gene matches: 7. This CDR3 is built from 18 residues. The CDR3 DNA is TGCGCCAGCAGCCAAGAACCTAGCGGGGCCTCTTCCTACAATGAGCAGTTCTTC. It translates to CASSQEPSGASSYNEQFF.

V gene TRBV3-1 combines with J gene TRBJ2-1, with D perhaps TRBD2 (6 bases). The CDR3 runs to 16 residues. V lost 0 bases and J lost 2, with 11 bases in between. Germline CDR1 is LGHDT and CDR2 is YNNKEL (reference sequence). The chain's CDR3 is CASSQDGSGPYNEQFF. CDR3 coding DNA: TGTGCCAGCAGCCAAGACGGGAGCGGACCCTACAATGAGCAGTTCTTC.

The chain has TRBV30 and TRBJ1-2; possibly TRBD1 for D (6 bases). The germline V gene encodes CDR1 GTSNPN and CDR2 SVGIG (reference sequence). V lost 0 bases and J lost 9, with 14 bases in between. This CDR3 is built from 13 residues. Here the CDR3 reads CAWSVGRGDRYTF. The CDR3 nucleotides are TGTGCCTGGAGTGTTGGGAGGGGGGATCGCTACACCTTC.

This clonotype was seen just once. This sequence joins TRBV20-1 and TRBJ2-7, with 12 bases identical to TRBD2. Germline V gene lookup returns CDR1 DFQATT and CDR2 SNEGSKA (reference sequence). CDR3 length: 17 amino acids. Trimming took 3 bases from V and 3 from J; bases not matched to a gene: 12. CDR3 sequence reads: CSASTGATTSGSYEQYF. Written as DNA, the CDR3 is TGCAGTGCTAGTACAGGGGCAACGACTAGCGGGAGCTACGAGCAGTACTTC.

The V call is TRBV20-1, the J call TRBJ2-7; no definite D call. Matching the DNA end better, TRBJ2-5 makes the J call doubtful. This CDR3 contains 13 residues. Germline CDR1 is DFQATT and CDR2 is SNEGSKA (reference sequence). CDR3 region: CSAGRGVGETQYF. Written as DNA, the CDR3 is TGCAGTGCTGGCCGTGGAGTTGGGGAGACCCAGTACTTC.

This clonotype was counted only a few times. The chain joins TRBV29-1 to TRBJ2-3, with 10 bases fitting TRBD2. CDR1 and CDR2 (germline): SQVTM, ANQGSEA. V lost 2 bases, J lost 14 bases, and 16 bases stayed unmatched. The CDR3 loop spans 15 amino acids. The CDR3 loop is CSVEWASGRDRYAYF. The CDR3 DNA follows: TGCAGCGTTGAATGGGCTAGCGGGAGAGACAGATACGCGTATTTT.

The chain has TRBV23-1 and TRBJ1-1; 11 positions match TRBD1. TRBV23-1 is filed as an ORF, its function uncertain. Unmatched junction bases numbered 13, after V lost 6 bases and J lost 4 bases. The CDR3 contains 17 residues. The CDR3 region has the DNA TGCGCCAGCAGCGGTAGGGGACAGGGGGAATTAAGCACTGAAGCTTTCTTT. As protein: CASSGRGQGELSTEAFF.

V is TRBV5-1 and J is TRBJ2-2; D possibly corresponds to TRBD2 (7 bases). Trimming cost V 4 bases and J 3 bases, with 13 bases left between them. The CDR3 runs to 15 residues. The germline V gene has CDR1 SGHRS and CDR2 YFSETQ. The CDR3 bases are TGCGCCAGCAGCGTAACAGGGAGGGACACCGGGGAGCTGTTTTTT. Translating gives CASSVTGRDTGELFF.

This clonotype was counted only a few times. The chain joins TRBV7-3 to TRBJ2-2; D is unclear. Trimming left V 1 base short and J 7 bases short, with 7 bases between. From germline, CDR1 is SGHTA and CDR2 FQGTGA. This CDR3 has 13 residues. The CDR3 DNA reads as TGTGCCAGCAGCTTAATCACGGGCGGGGAGCTGTTTTTT. Translated, it gives CASSLITGGELFF.

The CDR3 sequence is CASSPGEGWHRYAYF. In nucleotides, the CDR3 is TGTGCCAGCAGCCCCGGAGAAGGCTGGCACAGATACGCGTATTTT. This sequence joins TRBV12-3 or TRBV12-4 and TRBJ2-3; D not certain. CDR3 size: 15 residues. The V and J ends lost 6 bases and 14 bases respectively, with 27 bases between them.

CDR3 residues: CASSPGLAGGDRYAYF. CDR3 sequence (DNA): TGCGCCAGCAGTCCGGGACTAGCGGGAGGGGACAGATACGCGTATTTT. This chain uses TRBV5-1 with TRBJ2-3, with 16 bases that match TRBD2. J gave up 14 bases and V 5 bases, and 14 bases lay outside the gene matches. CDR3 size: 16 residues. From germline, CDR1 is SGHRS and CDR2 YFSETQ.

The rearrangement joins TRBV6-2 or TRBV6-3 to TRBJ2-7; tentative D call: TRBD2 (6 bases). The CDR3 runs 15 residues. CDR1 is MNHEY, CDR2 SVGEGT, per germline. V gave up 6 bases and J gave up 0 bases, with 15 bases separating them. As DNA, the CDR3 is TGTGCCAGCAGCTGGGACTCTCGGGGCTCCTACGAGCAGTACTTC. It yields the protein CASSWDSRGSYEQYF.

To note about this clonotype: Mismatch with germline at one junction end may stem from a read error. The chain is built from TRBV13 and TRBJ2-6, with a tentative D call TRBD2 (6 bases). Germline V gene sequence: CDR1 PRHDT, CDR2 FYEKMQ (reference sequence). This CDR3 has 15 residues. CDR3 region: CAGSGGTTGANVLTF. The CDR3 coding sequence is TGTGCCGGCAGCGGCGGGACGACCGGGGCCAACGTCCTGACTTTC.

This clonotype was counted only a few times. The chain employs TRBV12-5 and TRBJ2-1, with D tentatively TRBD1 (6 bases). This CDR3 spans 15 amino acids. Looked up from germline, CDR1 is LGHNT and CDR2 is FRNRAP. Deletions cut 6 bases from V and 0 bases from J, with 12 bases between. The CDR3 sequence: CASGSDRSSYNEQFF. The CDR3 DNA reads TGTGCTAGTGGCTCAGACAGGAGCTCCTACAATGAGCAGTTCTTC. Variable domain in full (rest from reference TRBV12-5 and TRBJ2-1): DARVTQTPRHKVTEMGQEVTMRCQPILGHNTVFWYRQTMMQGLELLAYFRNRAPLDDSGMPKDRFSAEMPDATLATLKIQPSEPRDSAVYFCASGSDRSSYNEQFFGPGTRLTVL.

The CDR3 sequence: CASGSETGLLNTEAFF. CDR3 DNA: TGTGCTAGTGGTTCAGAGACAGGGCTTTTGAACACTGAAGCTTTCTTT. The chain joins TRBV12-5 to TRBJ1-1; 7 bases fit TRBD1. Trimming at V came to 4 bases and at J to 0 bases, leaving 8 bases not matched to a gene. CDR1 LGHNT and CDR2 FRNRAP come from the germline V gene. This CDR3 has 16 amino acids.

The table lists this clonotype with a few counts. DNA of the CDR3: TGTGCCAGCAGTCCGGACAGGGCGGGGAGTGAAAAACTGTTTTTT. The encoded protein is CASSPDRAGSEKLFF. The chain uses TRBV7-2 and TRBJ1-4, with TRBD1 matching over 8 bases. Losses at the gene ends were 6 bases for V and 7 bases for J; bases not matched to a gene: 10. The CDR3 is made up of 15 amino acids. Germline-derived CDR1 and CDR2 are SGHTA and FQGNSA.

This clonotype was counted between two and nine times. The CDR3 loop reads CASSFPSGGPFYNEQYF. The CDR3 DNA sequence: TGTGCCAGCAGCTTTCCTAGCGGGGGGCCTTTTTACAATGAGCAGTACTTC. V and J are TRBV5-6 and TRBJ2-1, with 11 bases aligning to TRBD2. The J call is doubtful: the DNA matches TRBJ2-7 better. CDR1 and CDR2 (germline): SGHDT, YYEEEE. The CDR3 is 17 amino acids.

CDR3 in amino acids: CASSYSQGAYEQYF. The CDR3 DNA follows: TGTGCCAGCAGTTACAGTCAGGGGGCGTACGAGCAGTACTTC. This chain joins TRBV6-6 and TRBJ2-7; 8 nucleotides match TRBD1. V lost 2 bases and J lost 4; bases outside the gene matches: 4. This CDR3 region has 14 residues. Germline CDR1 is MNHNY and CDR2 is SVGAGI (reference sequence).

The chain joins TRBV6-5 to TRBJ2-1; 7 bases map to TRBD2. Germline CDR1 is MNHEY and CDR2 is SVGAGI. Trimming cost V 8 bases and J 13 bases; bases outside gene matches: 17. The CDR3 has 14 residues. The CDR3 protein is CASGPAPSLAEQFF. DNA of the CDR3: TGTGCCAGCGGCCCCGCGCCCTCTCTAGCGGAACAGTTCTTC.

This rearrangement joins TRBV10-3 to TRBJ2-3, with TRBD2 matching over 7 bases. CDR3 length: 15 residues. Germline CDR1 and CDR2: ENHRY and SYGVKD. The trim removed 10 bases at V and 5 bases at J, leaving 15 bases unmatched. For the CDR3, the DNA is TGTGCCACGGGAAGGCCTAGCGGTCAGGGAGATACGCAGTATTTT. Translated, it gives CATGRPSGQGDTQYF.

V gene TRBV25-1 combines with J gene TRBJ2-1, with 9 bases matching TRBD2. CDR1 and CDR2 from the germline V gene are MGHDK and SYGVNS. V lost 11 bases and J lost 10; bases outside the gene matches: 12. There are 13 residues in the CDR3. The CDR3 region is CAPFGSGSREQFF. Here the CDR3 DNA reads TGTGCCCCCTTCGGTAGCGGGAGCAGGGAGCAGTTCTTC.

J is TRBJ2-7 and V is TRBV12-3 or TRBV12-4, with a weak D call TRBD1 (6 bases). CDR3 length equals 15 residues. V lost 4 bases and J 0 bases, leaving 13 bases between the germline ends. The DNA of the CDR3 is TGTGCCAGCAGTTCCTACAGGGTCCCCTCCTACGAGCAGTACTTC. Translation gives CASSSYRVPSYEQYF.

The rearrangement links TRBV5-1 to TRBJ2-2; 9 bases match TRBD1. V trimming: 8 bases; J trimming: 3 bases; junction bases outside the gene matches: 8. The CDR3 loop spans 15 amino acids. Germline CDR1 is SGHRS and CDR2 is YFSETQ. CDR3 residues: CASAQGARDTGELFF. The CDR3 DNA sequence: TGCGCCAGTGCACAGGGGGCGCGGGACACCGGGGAGCTGTTTTTT.

The chain joins TRBV20-1 to TRBJ1-6, with TRBD1 matching over 7 bases. The trim removed 2 bases at V and 8 bases at J, leaving 0 bases unmatched. Germline CDR1 reads DFQATT; CDR2 reads SNEGSKA (reference sequence). There are 12 residues in the CDR3. The CDR3 loop reads CSARTGDSPLHF. CDR3 DNA sequence: TGCAGTGCTAGAACAGGGGATTCACCCCTCCACTTT.

This clonotype has ten or more counts. The chain combines TRBV29-1 with TRBJ2-6; a weak D match, TRBD2 (6 bases). This CDR3 has 14 amino acids. V lost 4 bases, J lost 4 bases, and 11 bases lay in between. Germline assignment: CDR1 SQVTM and CDR2 ANQGSEA. The CDR3 loop reads CSVGGAHGANVLTF. CDR3 coding DNA: TGCAGCGTTGGCGGGGCTCACGGGGCCAACGTCCTGACTTTC.

The chain couples TRBV20-1 to TRBJ2-7; 8 bases fit TRBD2. J was trimmed by 5 bases and V by 6 bases; bases with no gene match: 15. The length of the CDR3 is 15 residues. The germline CDR1 and CDR2 sequences are DFQATT and SNEGSKA (reference sequence). CDR3 sequence: CSATMHSGALDEQYF. The CDR3, as DNA: TGCAGTGCAACAATGCATAGCGGGGCCCTGGACGAGCAGTACTTC.

The chain has TRBV20-1 and TRBJ2-1, with D maybe TRBD2 (5 bases). V dropped 5 bases and J dropped 7 bases, with 15 bases sitting between them. The CDR3 consists of 13 residues. Germline CDR1 and CDR2: DFQATT and SNEGSKA (reference sequence). The DNA of the CDR3 is TGCAGTGCTCAGCCCTCCCGGGAAAATGAGCAGTTCTTC. Translating gives CSAQPSRENEQFF.

The chain employs TRBV7-3 and TRBJ2-4; a weak D match, TRBD2 (6 bases). Trimming took 5 bases from V and 5 from J, leaving 13 bases between them. Germline loops: CDR1 SGHTA, CDR2 FQGTGA. The CDR3 extends over 14 amino acids. The CDR3 DNA reads as TGTGCCAGCAGCGACGCCGGCGGGGAAAACATTCAGTACTTC. It is translated as CASSDAGGENIQYF.